The clone carrying this T cell receptor (beta chain) appeared a single time. In the authors' workflow: Amplifying reference gene primers gave estimates of nucleated cell counts. Sequenced by immunoSEQ multiplex PCR; TCRdb stores in-frame clones only, minus some. V and J calls and clone size are given by that table; D and trimming were obtained from the DNA. The sample records tens of thousands of clones, around 90% being singletons. This entry comes from a study of blood T cell repertoires in COVID-19. About the research overall: Researchers got acute and convalescent COVID-19 samples from the United States, Italy and Spain.

The germline V gene has CDR1 SGHRS and CDR2 YFSETQ. This CDR3 contains 12 residues. V shed 8 bases, J shed 6 bases, and the junction held 6 bases outside the gene matches. The V and J genes are TRBV5-1 and TRBJ1-2; 8 nucleotides match TRBD1. The specimen sequenced was peripheral blood. This clonotype was sampled from a woman at least 80 years old with acute or convalescent COVID-19. Here the CDR3 reads CASQGAENGYTF. The CDR3 nucleotides read TGCGCCAGTCAGGGGGCAGAGAATGGCTACACCTTC. Full variable domain (missing parts from reference TRBV5-1 and TRBJ1-2): KAGVTQTPRYLIKTRGQQVTLSCSPISGHRSVSWYQQTPGQGLQFLFEYFSETQRNKGNFPGRFSGRQFSNSRSEMNVSTLELGDSALYLCASQGAENGYTFGSGTRLTVV.